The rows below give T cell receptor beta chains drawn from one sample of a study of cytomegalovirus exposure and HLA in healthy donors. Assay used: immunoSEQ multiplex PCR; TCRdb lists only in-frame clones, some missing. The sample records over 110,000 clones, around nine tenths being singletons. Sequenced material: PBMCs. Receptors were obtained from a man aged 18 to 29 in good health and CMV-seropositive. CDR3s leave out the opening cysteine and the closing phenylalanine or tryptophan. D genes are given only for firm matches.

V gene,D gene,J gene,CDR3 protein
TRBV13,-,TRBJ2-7,ASSLYLYEQY
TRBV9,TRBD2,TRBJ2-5,ASSVAGGQETQY
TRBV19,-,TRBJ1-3,ASKPGQFSGNTIY
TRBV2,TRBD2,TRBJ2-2,ASSVTSLNTGELF
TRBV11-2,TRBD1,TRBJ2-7,ASSPGGQGSHEQY
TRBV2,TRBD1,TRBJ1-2,ASSEGQGAQGYT
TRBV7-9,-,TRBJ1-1,ASSKYRVGTEAF
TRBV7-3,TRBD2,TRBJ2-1,ASSLTSGRRINEQF
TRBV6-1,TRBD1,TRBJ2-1,ASSEGLTGVRSNEQF
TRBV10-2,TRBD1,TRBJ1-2,ASSVGQGAVYGYT
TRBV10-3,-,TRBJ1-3,AISESGPDSLSGNTIY
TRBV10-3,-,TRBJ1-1,AISVQGGTEAF
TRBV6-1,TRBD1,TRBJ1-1,ASSRQGNAEAF
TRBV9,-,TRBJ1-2,ASSASDRNYGYT
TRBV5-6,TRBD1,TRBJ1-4,ASSFDRGVDEKLF
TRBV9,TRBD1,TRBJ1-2,ASTRTGYGYT
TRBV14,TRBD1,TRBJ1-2,ASSLQDRNYGYT
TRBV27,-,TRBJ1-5,ASSPLGGNQPQH
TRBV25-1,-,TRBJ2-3,ASSLTEADTQY
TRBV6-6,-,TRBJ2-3,ASSSTRGRTDTQY
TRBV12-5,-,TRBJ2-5,ASGPQGGETQY
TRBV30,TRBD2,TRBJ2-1,AWSGGGRGSYNEQF
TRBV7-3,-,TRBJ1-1,ASSLQENTEAF
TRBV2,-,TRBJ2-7,ASSENSRKFGSYEQY
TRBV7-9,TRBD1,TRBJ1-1,ASSLNRGRRTEAF
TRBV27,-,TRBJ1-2,ASSLAGKAGYT
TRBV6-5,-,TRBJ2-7,ASSYSPGSYEQY
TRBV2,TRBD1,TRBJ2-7,ASSEGQGEAEQY
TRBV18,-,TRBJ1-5,ASSQTGSNQPQH
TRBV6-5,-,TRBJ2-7,ASSYSGTQYEQY
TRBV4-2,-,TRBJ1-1,ASSQEDIGSTEAF
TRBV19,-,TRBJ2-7,ASTSTAYEQY
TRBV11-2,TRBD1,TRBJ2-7,ASSLYPPGGSVYEQY
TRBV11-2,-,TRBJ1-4,ASSLDPESNEKLF
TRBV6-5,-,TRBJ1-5,ASSSLSGSSNQPQH
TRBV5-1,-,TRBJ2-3,ASSFVTRDTDTQY
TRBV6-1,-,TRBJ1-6,ASSEARRRVYRSPLH
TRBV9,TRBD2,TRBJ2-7,ASSPARGLASYEQY
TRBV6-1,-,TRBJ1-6,ASSDGSGNGSPLH
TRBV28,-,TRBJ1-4,ASSLLGAGWGKLF
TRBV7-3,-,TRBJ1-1,ASSSTRTPAF
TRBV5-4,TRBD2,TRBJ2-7,ALRRGLAGEQY
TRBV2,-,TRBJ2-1,ASSDYSYNEQF
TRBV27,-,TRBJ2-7,ASSYQGFYEQY
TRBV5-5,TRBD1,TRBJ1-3,ASSFSPLGTASGNTIY
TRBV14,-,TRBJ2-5,ASSQSGVETQY
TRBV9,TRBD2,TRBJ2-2,ASNIAGVGTGELF
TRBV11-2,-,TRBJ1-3,ASSLVRSGNTIY
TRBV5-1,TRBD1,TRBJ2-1,ASTGTGGNEQF
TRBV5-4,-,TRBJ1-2,ASSSWGLDVYGYT
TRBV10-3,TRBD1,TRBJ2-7,AISEGTGVYEQY
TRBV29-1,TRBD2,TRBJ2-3,SVEDRGVHTDTQY
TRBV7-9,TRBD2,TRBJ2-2,ASSFTPSGGNTGELF